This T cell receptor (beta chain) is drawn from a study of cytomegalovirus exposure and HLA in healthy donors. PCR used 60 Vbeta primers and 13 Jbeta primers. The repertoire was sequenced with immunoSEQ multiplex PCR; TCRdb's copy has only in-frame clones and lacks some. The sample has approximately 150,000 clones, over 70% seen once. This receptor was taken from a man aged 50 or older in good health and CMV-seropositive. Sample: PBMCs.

CDR3 nucleotide sequence: TGCGCCAGCAGCTTTGGGGGAGGTATGAACACTGAAGCTTTCTTT. Translating it yields CASSFGGGMNTEAFF. This chain joins TRBV5-1 and TRBJ1-1, with a weak D call TRBD1 (5 bases). Germline-derived CDR1 and CDR2 are SGHRS and YFSETQ. Trimming removed 2 bases at V and 0 bases at J, with 11 bases between. This CDR3 is 15 amino acids long.